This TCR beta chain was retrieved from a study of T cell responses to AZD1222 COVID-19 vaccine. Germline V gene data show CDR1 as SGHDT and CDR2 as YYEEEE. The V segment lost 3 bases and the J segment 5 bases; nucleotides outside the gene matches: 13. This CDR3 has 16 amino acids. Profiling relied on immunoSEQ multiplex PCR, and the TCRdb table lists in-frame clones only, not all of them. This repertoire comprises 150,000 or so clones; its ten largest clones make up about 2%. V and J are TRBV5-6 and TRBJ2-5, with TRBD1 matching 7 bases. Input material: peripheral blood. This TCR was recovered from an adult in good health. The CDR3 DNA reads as TGTGCCAGCAGCTCCAGGACAGGCTTCTTTACGGAGACCCAGTACTTC. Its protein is CASSSRTGFFTETQYF.